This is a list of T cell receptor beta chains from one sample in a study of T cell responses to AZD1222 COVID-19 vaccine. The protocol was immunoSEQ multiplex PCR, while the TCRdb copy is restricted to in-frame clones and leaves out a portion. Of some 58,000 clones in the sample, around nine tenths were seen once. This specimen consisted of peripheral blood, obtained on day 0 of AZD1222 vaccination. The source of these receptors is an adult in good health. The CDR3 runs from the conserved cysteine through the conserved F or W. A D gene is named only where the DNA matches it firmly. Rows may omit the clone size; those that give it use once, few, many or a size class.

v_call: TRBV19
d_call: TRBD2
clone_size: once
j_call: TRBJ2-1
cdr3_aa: CASKPTSGERNEQFF
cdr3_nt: TGTGCCAGTAAACCGACTAGCGGGGAAAGGAATGAGCAGTTCTTC

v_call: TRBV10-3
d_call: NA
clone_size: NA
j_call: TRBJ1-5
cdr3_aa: CAISGQGGNQPQHF
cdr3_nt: TGTGCCATCAGTGGCCAGGGAGGCAATCAGCCCCAGCATTTT

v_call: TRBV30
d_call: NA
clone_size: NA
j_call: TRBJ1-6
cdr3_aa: CAWRGAGSPLHF
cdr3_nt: TGTGCCTGGAGAGGAGCTGGTTCACCCCTCCACTTT

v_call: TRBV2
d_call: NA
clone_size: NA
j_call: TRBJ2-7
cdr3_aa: CASSEEWGTGNEQYF
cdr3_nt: TGTGCCAGCAGTGAAGAATGGGGGACGGGGAACGAGCAGTACTTC

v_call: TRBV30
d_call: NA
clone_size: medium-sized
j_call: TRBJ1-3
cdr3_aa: CAWKKGGNTIYF
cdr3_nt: TGTGCCTGGAAAAAAGGGGGAAACACCATATATTTT

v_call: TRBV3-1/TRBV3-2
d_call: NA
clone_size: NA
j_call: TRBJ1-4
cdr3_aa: CASSQDLERTTNEKLFF
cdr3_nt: TGTGCCAGCAGCCAAGATCTGGAGAGAACAACTAATGAAAAACTGTTTTTT

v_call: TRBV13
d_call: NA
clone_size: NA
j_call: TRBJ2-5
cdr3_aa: CASSLGRDETQYF
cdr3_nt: TGTGCCAGCAGCTTAGGACGGGATGAGACCCAGTACTTC

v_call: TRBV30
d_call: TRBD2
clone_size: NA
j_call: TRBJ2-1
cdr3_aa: CAWGPGGPSNEQFF
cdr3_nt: TGTGCCTGGGGTCCGGGAGGGCCGTCGAATGAGCAGTTCTTC

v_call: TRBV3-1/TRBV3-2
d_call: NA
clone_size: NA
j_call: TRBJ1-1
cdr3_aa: CASSDSSNTEAFF
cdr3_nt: TGTGCCAGCAGCGACAGTTCCAACACTGAAGCTTTCTTT

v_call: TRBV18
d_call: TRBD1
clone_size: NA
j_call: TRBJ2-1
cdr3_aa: CASSPGLAGGDEQFF
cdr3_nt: TGTGCCAGCTCACCGGGGCTAGCAGGGGGCGATGAGCAGTTCTTC

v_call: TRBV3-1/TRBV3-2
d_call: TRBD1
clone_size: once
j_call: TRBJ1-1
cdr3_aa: CASSQRTGGMNTEAFF
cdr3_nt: TGTGCCAGCAGCCAACGGACAGGGGGAATGAACACTGAAGCTTTCTTT

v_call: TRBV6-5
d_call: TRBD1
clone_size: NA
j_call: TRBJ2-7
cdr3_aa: CASSYGQGGGKQQYF
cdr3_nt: TGTGCCAGCAGTTACGGACAGGGGGGAGGTAAACAGCAGTACTTC

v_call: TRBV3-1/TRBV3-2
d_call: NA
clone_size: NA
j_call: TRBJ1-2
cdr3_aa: CASSQGGAATYGYTF
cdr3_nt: TGTGCCAGCAGCCAAGGGGGGGCAGCCACCTATGGCTACACCTTC

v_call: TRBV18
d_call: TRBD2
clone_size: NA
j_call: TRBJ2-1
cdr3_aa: CASSPDLGLAGAHNEQFF
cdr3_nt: TGTGCCAGCTCTCCTGATCTCGGGCTAGCGGGAGCCCACAATGAGCAGTTCTTC

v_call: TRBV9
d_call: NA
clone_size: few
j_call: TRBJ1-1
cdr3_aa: CASSVDAGTEAFF
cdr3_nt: TGTGCCAGCAGCGTAGATGCGGGCACTGAAGCTTTCTTT

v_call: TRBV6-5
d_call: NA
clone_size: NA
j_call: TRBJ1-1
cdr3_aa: CASSYSIPNTEAFF
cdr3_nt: TGTGCCAGCAGTTACTCGATCCCGAACACTGAAGCTTTCTTT

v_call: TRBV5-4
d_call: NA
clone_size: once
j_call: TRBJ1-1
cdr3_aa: CASSLRTANTEAFF
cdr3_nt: TGTGCCAGCAGCCTAAGGACGGCTAACACTGAAGCTTTCTTT

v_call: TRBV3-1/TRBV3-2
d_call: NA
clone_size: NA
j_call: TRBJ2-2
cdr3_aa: CASSQSPTANTGELFF
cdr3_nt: TGTGCCAGCAGCCAATCCCCAACCGCGAACACCGGGGAGCTGTTTTTT

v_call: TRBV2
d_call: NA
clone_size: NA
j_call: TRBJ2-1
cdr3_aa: CASSPRTIGEQFF
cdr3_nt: TGTGCCAGCAGCCCTAGGACTATTGGTGAGCAGTTCTTC

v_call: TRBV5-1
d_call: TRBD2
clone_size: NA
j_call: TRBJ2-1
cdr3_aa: CASSLAASGSSGNEQFF
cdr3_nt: TGCGCCAGCAGCTTGGCGGCTAGCGGGAGTAGCGGCAATGAGCAGTTCTTC

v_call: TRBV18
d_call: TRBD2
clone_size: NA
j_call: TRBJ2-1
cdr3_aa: CASSPRGLAGGSEQFF
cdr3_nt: TGTGCCAGCTCACCACGGGGACTAGCGGGAGGGAGTGAGCAGTTCTTC

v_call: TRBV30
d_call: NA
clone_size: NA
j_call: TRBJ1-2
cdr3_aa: CAWSIGINYGYTF
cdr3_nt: TGTGCCTGGAGCATCGGCATCAACTATGGCTACACCTTC

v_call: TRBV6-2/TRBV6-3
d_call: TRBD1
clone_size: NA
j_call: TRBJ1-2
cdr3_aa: CASSTLRDRGETHF
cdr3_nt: TGTGCCAGCAGTACACTCCGGGACAGGGGCGAGACTCACTTC

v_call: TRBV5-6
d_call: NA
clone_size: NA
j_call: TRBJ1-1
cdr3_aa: CASSLGPGDTEAFF
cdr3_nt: TGTGCCAGCAGCTTGGGCCCCGGGGACACTGAAGCTTTCTTT

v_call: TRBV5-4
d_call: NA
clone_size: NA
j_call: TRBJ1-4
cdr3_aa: CASSLDRGKLFF
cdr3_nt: TGTGCCAGCAGCTTGGATCGGGGAAAACTGTTTTTT

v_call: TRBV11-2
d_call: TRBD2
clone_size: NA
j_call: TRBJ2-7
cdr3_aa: CASSYPRGAGENYEQYF
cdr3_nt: TGTGCCAGCAGCTACCCTCGCGGGGCGGGAGAAAACTACGAGCAGTACTTC

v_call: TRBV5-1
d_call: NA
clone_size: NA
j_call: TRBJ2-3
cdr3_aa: CASSSFSGAADTQYF
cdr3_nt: TGCGCCAGCAGCTCTTTTTCGGGGGCCGCAGATACGCAGTATTTT

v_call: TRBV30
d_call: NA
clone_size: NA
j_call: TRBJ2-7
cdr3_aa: CAWSEARQAGYEQYF
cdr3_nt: TGTGCCTGGAGTGAGGCGCGACAGGCAGGCTACGAGCAGTACTTC

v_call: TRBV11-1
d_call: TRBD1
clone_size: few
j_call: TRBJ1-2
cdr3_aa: CASSSDRGNYGYTF
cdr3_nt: TGTGCCAGCAGCTCGGACAGGGGGAACTATGGCTACACCTTC

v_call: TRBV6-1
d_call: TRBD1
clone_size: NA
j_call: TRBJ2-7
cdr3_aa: CASRPGQSSYEQYF
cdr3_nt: TGTGCCAGCAGACCGGGACAGAGCTCCTACGAGCAGTACTTC

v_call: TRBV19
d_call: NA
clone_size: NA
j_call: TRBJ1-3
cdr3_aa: CASSIGNGNTIYF
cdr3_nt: TGTGCCAGTAGTATAGGCAATGGAAACACCATATATTTT

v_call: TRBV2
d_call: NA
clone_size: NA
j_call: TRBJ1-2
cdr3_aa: CASRGLGGYTF
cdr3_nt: TGTGCCAGCAGGGGACTCGGAGGCTACACCTTC

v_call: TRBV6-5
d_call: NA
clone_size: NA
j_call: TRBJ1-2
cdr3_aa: CASSIGGRLYGYTF
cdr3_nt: TGTGCCAGCTCAATTGGGGGGAGACTCTATGGCTACACCTTC

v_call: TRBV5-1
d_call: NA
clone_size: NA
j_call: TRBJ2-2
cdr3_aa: CASGLATGELFF
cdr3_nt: TGCGCCAGCGGTCTTGCCACCGGGGAGCTGTTTTTT

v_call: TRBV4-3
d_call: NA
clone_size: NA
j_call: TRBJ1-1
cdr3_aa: CASSQARAATRRTEAFF
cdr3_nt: TGCGCCAGCAGCCAAGCAAGGGCGGCGACCCGGAGGACTGAAGCTTTCTTT

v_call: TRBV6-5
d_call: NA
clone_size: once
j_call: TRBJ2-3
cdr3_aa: CASTARQQTDTQYF
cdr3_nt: TGTGCCAGCACGGCCCGTCAGCAAACAGATACGCAGTATTTT

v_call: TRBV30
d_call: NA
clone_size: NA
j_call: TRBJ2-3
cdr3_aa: CAWSVLFGTQYF
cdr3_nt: TGTGCCTGGAGTGTACTTTTTGGTACGCAGTATTTT

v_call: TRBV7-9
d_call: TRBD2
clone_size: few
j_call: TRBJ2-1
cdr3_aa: CASSLGDSGRFNEQFF
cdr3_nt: TGTGCCAGCAGCTTAGGCGATAGCGGGAGGTTCAATGAGCAGTTCTTC

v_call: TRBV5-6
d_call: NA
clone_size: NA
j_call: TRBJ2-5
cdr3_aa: CASSLKLSGQETQYF
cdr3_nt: TGTGCCAGCAGCTTGAAGCTTAGCGGACAAGAGACCCAGTACTTC

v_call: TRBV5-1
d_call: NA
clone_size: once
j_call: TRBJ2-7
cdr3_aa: CASSSSYEQYF
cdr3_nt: TGCGCCAGCAGCTCCTCCTACGAGCAGTACTTC

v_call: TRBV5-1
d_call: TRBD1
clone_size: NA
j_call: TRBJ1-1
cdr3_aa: CASSSGTGGTEAFF
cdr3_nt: TGCGCCAGCAGCTCCGGGACAGGGGGCACTGAAGCTTTCTTT

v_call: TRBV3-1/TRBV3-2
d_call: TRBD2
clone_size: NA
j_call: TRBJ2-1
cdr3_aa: CASTPTSAYNEQFF
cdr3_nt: TGTGCCAGCACCCCGACTAGCGCTTACAATGAGCAGTTCTTC

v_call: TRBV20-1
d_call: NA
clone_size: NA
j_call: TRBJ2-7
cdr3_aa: CSARAGREQYF
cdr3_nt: TGCAGTGCTAGAGCCGGTCGGGAGCAGTACTTC

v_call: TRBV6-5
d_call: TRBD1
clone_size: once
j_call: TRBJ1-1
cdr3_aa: CASSRTGGSNTEAFF
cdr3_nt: TGTGCCAGCAGCCGGACAGGGGGTTCGAACACTGAAGCTTTCTTT

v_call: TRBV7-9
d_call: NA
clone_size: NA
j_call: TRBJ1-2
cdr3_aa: CASSLAASSGYTF
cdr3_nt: TGTGCCAGCAGCTTAGCTGCAAGCAGTGGCTACACCTTC

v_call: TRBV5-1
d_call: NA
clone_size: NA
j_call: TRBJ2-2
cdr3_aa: CASSASGTLNTGELFF
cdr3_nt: TGCGCCAGCAGCGCTTCCGGGACACTGAACACCGGAGAGCTGTTTTTT

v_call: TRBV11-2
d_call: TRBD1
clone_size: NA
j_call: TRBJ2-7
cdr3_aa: CASSTRQGSSLYEQYF
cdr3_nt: TGTGCCAGCAGCACCAGACAGGGCTCCAGTCTGTACGAGCAGTACTTC

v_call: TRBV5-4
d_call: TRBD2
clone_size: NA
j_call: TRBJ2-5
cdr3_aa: CASSSVLAGQETQYF
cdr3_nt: TGTGCCAGCAGCTCAGTTTTAGCGGGGCAAGAGACCCAGTACTTC

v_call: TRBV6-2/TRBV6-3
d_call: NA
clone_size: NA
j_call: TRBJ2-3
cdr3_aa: CASSSDSSEVDTQYF
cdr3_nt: TGTGCCAGCAGCTCAGATTCTAGCGAGGTTGATACGCAGTATTTT